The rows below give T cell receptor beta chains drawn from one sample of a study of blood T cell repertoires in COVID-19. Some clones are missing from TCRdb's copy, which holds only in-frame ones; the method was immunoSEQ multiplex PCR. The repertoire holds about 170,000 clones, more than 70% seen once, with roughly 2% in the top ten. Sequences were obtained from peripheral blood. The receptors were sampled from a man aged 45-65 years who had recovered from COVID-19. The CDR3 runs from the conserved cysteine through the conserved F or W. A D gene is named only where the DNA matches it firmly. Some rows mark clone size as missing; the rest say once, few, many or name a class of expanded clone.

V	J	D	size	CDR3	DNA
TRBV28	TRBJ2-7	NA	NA	CASSLSSLYEQYF	TGTGCCAGCAGTTTATCCTCGCTATACGAGCAGTACTTC
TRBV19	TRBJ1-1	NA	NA	CASSIDRDKGTEAFF	TGTGCCAGTAGTATAGACAGGGATAAGGGCACTGAAGCTTTCTTT
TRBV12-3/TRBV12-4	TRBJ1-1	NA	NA	CASRSRGTEAFF	TGTGCCAGCAGATCCCGCGGGACTGAAGCTTTCTTT
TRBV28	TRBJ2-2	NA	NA	CASSLSTATGELFF	TGTGCCAGCAGTTTAAGTACAGCCACCGGGGAGCTGTTTTTT
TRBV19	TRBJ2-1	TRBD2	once	CASSISSGSSYNEQFF	TGTGCCAGTAGTATCTCTAGCGGGAGCTCCTACAATGAGCAGTTCTTC
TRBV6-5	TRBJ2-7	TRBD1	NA	CASSITGTGRYEQYF	TGTGCCAGCAGTATCACCGGGACAGGAAGGTACGAGCAGTACTTC
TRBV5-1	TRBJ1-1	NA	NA	CASSPDTMNTEAFF	TGCGCCAGCAGCCCAGACACCATGAACACTGAAGCTTTCTTT
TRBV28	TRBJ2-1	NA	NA	CASSLWLGGNEQFF	TGTGCCAGCAGTTTATGGCTAGGGGGCAATGAGCAGTTCTTC
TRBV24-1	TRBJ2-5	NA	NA	CATSVTGGGGEETQYF	TGTGCCACCAGTGTTACCGGGGGAGGGGGAGAAGAGACCCAGTACTTC
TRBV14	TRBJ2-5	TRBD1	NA	CASSQAQPIKLDRGASKTQYF	TGTGCCAGCAGCCAAGCTCAACCTATCAAACTGGACAGGGGTGCCTCTAAGACCCAGTACTTC
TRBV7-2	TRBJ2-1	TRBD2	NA	CASSLRGRGSYNEQFF	TGTGCCAGCAGCTTGCGCGGGAGGGGCTCCTACAATGAGCAGTTCTTC
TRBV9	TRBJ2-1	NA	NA	CASRAVAAYNEQFF	TGTGCCAGCAGGGCCGTCGCCGCCTACAATGAGCAGTTCTTC
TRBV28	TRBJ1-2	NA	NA	CASSLRITANYGYTF	TGTGCCAGCAGTCTCCGAATCACAGCTAACTATGGCTACACCTTC
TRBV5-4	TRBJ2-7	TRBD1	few	CASSGTAMSTEQYF	TGTGCCAGCAGCGGGACAGCCATGAGTACCGAGCAGTACTTC
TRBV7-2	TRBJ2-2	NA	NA	CASSPQKALLNTGELFF	TGTGCCAGCAGCCCTCAAAAAGCCCTCCTAAACACCGGGGAGCTGTTTTTT
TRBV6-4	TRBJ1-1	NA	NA	CASSDGGVAEAFF	TGTGCCAGCAGTGACGGTGGAGTCGCTGAAGCTTTCTTT